The TCR beta chain described here comes from a study of T cell responses to AZD1222 COVID-19 vaccine. Study in general: Both about-4-week and about-12-week second-dose recipients were combined. Study findings and constraints: It should be noted that donors were predominantly white British and more often female, and clonal diversity was possibly underestimated.

The method was immunoSEQ multiplex PCR; TCRdb's version includes in-frame clones alone and lacks a portion of them. The data contain over 90,000 clones, roughly 88% of them seen just once; the ten biggest clones take up 20% to 25%. V shed 5 bases and J shed 6 bases, with 14 bases lying between them. The germline gives CDR1 MNHEY, CDR2 SVGEGT. The CDR3 spans 14 residues. This clone was seen only once. The antigen is unknown. Sequencing used peripheral blood, obtained on day 0 of AZD1222 vaccination. This sequence originates from an adult in good health. The chain links TRBV6-2 or TRBV6-3 to TRBJ1-5; TRBD1 is a possible D gene (5 bases). CDR3 nucleotides: TGTGCCAGCAGTCAGGGATCGAGGGCTCAGCCCCAGCATTTT. Its translation: CASSQGSRAQPQHF.